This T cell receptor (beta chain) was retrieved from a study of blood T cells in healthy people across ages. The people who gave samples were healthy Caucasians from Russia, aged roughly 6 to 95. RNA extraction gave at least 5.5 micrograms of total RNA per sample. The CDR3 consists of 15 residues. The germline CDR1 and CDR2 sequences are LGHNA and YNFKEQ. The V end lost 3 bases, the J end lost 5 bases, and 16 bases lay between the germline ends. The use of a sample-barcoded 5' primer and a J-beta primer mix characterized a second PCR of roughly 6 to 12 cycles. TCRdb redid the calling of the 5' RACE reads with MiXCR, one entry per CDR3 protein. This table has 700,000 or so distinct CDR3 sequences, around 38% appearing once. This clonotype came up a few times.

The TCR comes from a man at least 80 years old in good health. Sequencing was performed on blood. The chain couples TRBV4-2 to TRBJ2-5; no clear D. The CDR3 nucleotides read TGTGCCAGCAGCCAGTCTTGGGAACCGTGGGAGACCCAGTACTTC. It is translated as CASSQSWEPWETQYF.